This record covers a single TCR beta chain. No antigen is known for it. Making the TCR beta libraries involved quantitative 5'-RACE with molecular barcodes. TCRdb redid the calling of the 5' RACE reads with MiXCR, one entry per CDR3 protein. Of approximately 220,000 distinct CDR3 sequences in the sample, roughly 18% were seen once. The data derive from a study of CD8 T cells in ankylosing spondylitis. Overall study results and limits: Apparently characteristic of ankylosing spondylitis blood was a TCR beta motif (fewer than ten highly homologous variants). There was reportedly significant enrichment of clones that were disease-linked in matched ankylosing spondylitis synovial fluid. Reactive arthritis synovial fluid and blood previously showed some of these motif variants.

Germline CDR1 and CDR2: KGHSH and LQKENI. The length of the CDR3 is 15 residues. V lost 2 bases to trimming and J lost 0 bases, with 8 bases between them. This sequence originates from a male donor with ankylosing spondylitis. Sequenced: blood, either unsorted or a sorted T cell fraction (not recorded which). This chain uses TRBV18 with TRBJ1-5, with unresolved D. CDR3 nucleotide sequence: TGTGCCAGCTCACCAGGCCAGGATAGCAATCAGCCCCAGCATTTT. Translating it yields CASSPGQDSNQPQHF.